A single sample is the source of the 11 T cell receptor beta chains below, sequenced in a study of blood T cell repertoires in COVID-19. TCRdb keeps only in-frame clones here, not all; method: immunoSEQ multiplex PCR. The table has over 10,000 clones, less than 90% seen once. The sequenced sample consisted of peripheral blood. The source of these receptors is an elderly man with acute or convalescent COVID-19.

The chain uses TRBV6-5 and TRBJ2-6, with TRBD2 identical over 8 bases. Trimming took 7 bases from V and 2 from J; bases not matched to a gene: 4. The CDR3 runs to 15 residues. Germline CDR1 and CDR2: MNHEY and SVGAGI. CDR3 residues: CASKSGGAGANVLTF. CDR3 coding DNA: TGTGCCAGCAAATCGGGAGGGGCTGGGGCCAACGTCCTGACTTTC.

J is TRBJ1-1 and V is TRBV19; D unresolved. V lost 5 bases and J lost 0, with 7 bases in between. Germline V gene lookup returns CDR1 LNHDA and CDR2 SQIVND (reference sequence). The CDR3 runs to 13 residues. CDR3 DNA: TGTGCCAGTAGTGCGGTAGTGAACACTGAAGCTTTCTTT. This sequence encodes CASSAVVNTEAFF.

The chain couples TRBV7-2 to TRBJ2-5; D is unclear. The germline gives CDR1 SGHTA, CDR2 FQGNSA. The V gene lost 2 bases and the J gene lost 4 bases, with 5 bases spanning the gap. The CDR3 has 12 amino acids. CDR3 loop: CASSLTRETQYF. CDR3 in DNA: TGTGCCAGCAGCTTAACTCGAGAGACCCAGTACTTC.

The V and J genes are TRBV29-1 and TRBJ2-1; D is perhaps TRBD1 (7 bases). V was clipped by 3 bases and J by 3 bases, with 9 bases between them. The V gene's germline CDR1 is SQVTM and CDR2 ANQGSEA. The CDR3 is 13 amino acids. The CDR3 sequence is CSVDQGGYNEQFF. CDR3 bases: TGCAGCGTTGATCAGGGGGGCTACAATGAGCAGTTCTTC.

This CDR3 is CASSPGLAGGPGTQYF. The CDR3 DNA follows: TGTGCCAGCAGCCCGGGACTAGCGGGAGGGCCGGGTACGCAGTATTTT. V usage is TRBV5-5 and J usage is TRBJ2-3; 16 bases agree with TRBD2. The V segment lost 4 bases and the J segment 8 bases; nucleotides outside the gene matches: 7. CDR1 is SGHKS, CDR2 YYEKEE, per germline (reference sequence). The CDR3 length is 16 residues.

The chain combines TRBV30 with TRBJ1-2; a weak D match, TRBD1 (6 bases). CDR1 is GTSNPN, CDR2 SVGIG, per germline (reference sequence). The CDR3 runs to 15 residues. V was clipped by 0 bases and J by 7 bases, with 18 bases between them. CDR3 nucleotide sequence: TGTGCCTGGAGTGTAATGGGCCGGACAGCATTTGGCTACACCTTC. It codes for CAWSVMGRTAFGYTF.

J is TRBJ1-2 and V is TRBV11-2; a possible D gene is TRBD1 (5 bases). V was trimmed by 3 bases and J by 4 bases, leaving 12 bases between them. Germline CDR1 and CDR2: SGHAT and FQNNGV. The length of the CDR3 is 14 residues. This CDR3 reads CASSLGLTLYGYTF. The DNA of the CDR3 is TGTGCCAGCAGCTTGGGACTTACTCTCTATGGCTACACCTTC.

The J gene is TRBJ2-5, the V gene TRBV14; D is possibly TRBD2 (6 bases). Germline CDR1 and CDR2: SGHDN and FVKESK. V was pared by 5 bases and J by 7 bases, with 20 bases between. This CDR3 region has 15 residues. The CDR3 sequence is CASSTSTSVVGTQYF. The CDR3 DNA reads TGTGCCAGCAGCACTTCGACTAGTGTTGTTGGGACCCAGTACTTC.

The V gene is TRBV3-1 (or the pseudogene TRBV3-2), the J gene TRBJ2-5; 10 bases are shared with TRBD2. With V trimmed by 2 bases and J by 4 bases, 1 base remained unmatched. Germline CDR1 LGHDT, CDR2 YNNKEL (reference sequence). The length of the CDR3 is 14 residues. Here the CDR3 DNA reads TGTGCCAGCAGCCAAAGACTAGCGGGAGAGACCCAGTACTTC. This translates into CASSQRLAGETQYF.

V gene TRBV2 combines with J gene TRBJ1-6; 7 nucleotides match TRBD1. The CDR3 extends over 17 amino acids. V trimming: 2 bases; J trimming: 6 bases; junction bases outside the gene matches: 10. Germline V CDR1 and CDR2: SNHLY, FYNNEI. The CDR3 spells CASSEPTGLIGNSPLHF. For the CDR3, the DNA is TGTGCCAGCAGTGAACCGACAGGGTTGATCGGTAATTCACCCCTCCACTTT.

The chain carries TRBV5-1 and TRBJ1-2; the D gene is possibly TRBD1 (5 bases). The CDR3 contains 16 residues. Trimming took 0 bases from V and 0 from J, leaving 12 bases between them. Germline V gene data show CDR1 as SGHRS and CDR2 as YFSETQ. CDR3 protein: CASSLGPGGANYGYTF. CDR3 nucleotide sequence: TGCGCCAGCAGCTTGGGACCGGGGGGAGCTAACTATGGCTACACCTTC.